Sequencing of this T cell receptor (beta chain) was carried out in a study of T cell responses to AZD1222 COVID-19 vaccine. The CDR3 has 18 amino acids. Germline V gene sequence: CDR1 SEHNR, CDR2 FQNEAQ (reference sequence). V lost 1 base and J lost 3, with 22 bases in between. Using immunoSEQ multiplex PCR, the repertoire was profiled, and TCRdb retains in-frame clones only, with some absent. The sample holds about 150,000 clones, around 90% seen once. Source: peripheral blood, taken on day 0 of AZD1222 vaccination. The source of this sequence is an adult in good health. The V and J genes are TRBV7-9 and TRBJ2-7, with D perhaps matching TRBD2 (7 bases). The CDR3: CASSLGLTGGETGYEQYF. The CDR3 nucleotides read TGTGCCAGCAGCTTAGGCCTAACGGGGGGCGAGACCGGCTACGAGCAGTACTTC.